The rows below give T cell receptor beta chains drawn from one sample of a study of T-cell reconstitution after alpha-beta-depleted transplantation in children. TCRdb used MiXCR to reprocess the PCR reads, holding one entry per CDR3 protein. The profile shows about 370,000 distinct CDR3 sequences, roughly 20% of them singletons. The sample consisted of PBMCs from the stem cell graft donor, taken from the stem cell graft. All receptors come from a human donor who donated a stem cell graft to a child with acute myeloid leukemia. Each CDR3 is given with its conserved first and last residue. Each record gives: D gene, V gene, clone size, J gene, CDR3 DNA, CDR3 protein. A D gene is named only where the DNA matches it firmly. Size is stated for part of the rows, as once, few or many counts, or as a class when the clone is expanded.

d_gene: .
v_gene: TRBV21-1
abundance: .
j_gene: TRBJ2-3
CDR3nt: TGTGCCAGCAGCAAATTGGGAGCAGATACGCAGTATTTT
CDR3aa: CASSKLGADTQYF

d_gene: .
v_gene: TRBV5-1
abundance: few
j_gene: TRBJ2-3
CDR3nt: TGCGCCAGCAGCTTTTCTGAAAGCACAGATACGCAGTATTTT
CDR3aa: CASSFSESTDTQYF

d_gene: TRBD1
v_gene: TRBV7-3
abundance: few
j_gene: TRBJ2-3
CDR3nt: TGTGCCAGCAGCTTAAAGGGTGACAGGGGCTCGGGCACAGATACGCAGTATTTT
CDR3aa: CASSLKGDRGSGTDTQYF

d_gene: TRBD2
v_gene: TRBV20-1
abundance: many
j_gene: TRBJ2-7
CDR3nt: TGCAGTGCCCGGCGGGGGACGTACGAGCAGTACTTC
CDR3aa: CSARRGTYEQYF

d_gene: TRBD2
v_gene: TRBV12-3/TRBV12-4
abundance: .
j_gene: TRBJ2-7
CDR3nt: TGTGCCAGCACCCCGGGACTAGCGGGAGGGAACGAGCAGTACTTC
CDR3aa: CASTPGLAGGNEQYF

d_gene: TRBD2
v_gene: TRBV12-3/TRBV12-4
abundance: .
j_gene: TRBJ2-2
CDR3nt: TGTGCCAGCAGTACCCAGAGGCTAGCGGGAACCTTGAACACCGGGGAGCTGTTTTTT
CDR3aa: CASSTQRLAGTLNTGELFF

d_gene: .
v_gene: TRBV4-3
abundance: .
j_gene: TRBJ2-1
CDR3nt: TGCGCCAGCAGCCGGCACAGCGGCCACTCCTACAATGAGCAGTTCTTC
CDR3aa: CASSRHSGHSYNEQFF

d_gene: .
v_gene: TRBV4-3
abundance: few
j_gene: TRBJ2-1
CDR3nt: TGCGCCAGCAGCCTGGAGGGGACTCGAGCCAATGAGCAGTTCTTC
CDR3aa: CASSLEGTRANEQFF

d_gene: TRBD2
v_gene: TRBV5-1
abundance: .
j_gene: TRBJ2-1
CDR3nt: TGCGCCAGCAGCGTGAGCGGGAGGAATGGGGATGAGCAGTTCTTC
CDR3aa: CASSVSGRNGDEQFF

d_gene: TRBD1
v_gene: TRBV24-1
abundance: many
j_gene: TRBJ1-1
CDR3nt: TGTGCCACCAGTGTTGGGGGACAGGGCCTCCAGAACACTGAAGCTTTCTTT
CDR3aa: CATSVGGQGLQNTEAFF

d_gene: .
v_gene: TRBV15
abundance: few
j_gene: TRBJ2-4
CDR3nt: TGTGCCACCAGCAGAGATCGGGCAGGGAGGAACATTCAGTACTTC
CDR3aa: CATSRDRAGRNIQYF

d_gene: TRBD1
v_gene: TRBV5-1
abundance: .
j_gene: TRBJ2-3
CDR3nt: TGCGCCAGCAGTTGGACAGGGGAGGCAGATACGCAGTATTTT
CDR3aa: CASSWTGEADTQYF

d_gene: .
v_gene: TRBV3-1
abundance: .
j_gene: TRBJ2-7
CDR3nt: TGTGCCAGCAGCCAAGCGGGAGCGGGCGAGCAGTACTTC
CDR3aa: CASSQAGAGEQYF

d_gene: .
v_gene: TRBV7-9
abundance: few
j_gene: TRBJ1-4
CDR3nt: TGTGCCAGCAGCCTCGGGACGGTGGAACTGTTTTTT
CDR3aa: CASSLGTVELFF

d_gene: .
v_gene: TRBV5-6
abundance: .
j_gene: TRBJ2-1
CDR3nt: TGTGCCAGCAGCTGGAGAGTAGGTAGGACCTACAATGAGCAGTTCTTC
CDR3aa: CASSWRVGRTYNEQFF

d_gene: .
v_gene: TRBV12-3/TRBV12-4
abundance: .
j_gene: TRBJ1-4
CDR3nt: TGTGCCAGCAGTCCGGACATTGCAACTAATGAAAAACTGTTTTTT
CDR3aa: CASSPDIATNEKLFF

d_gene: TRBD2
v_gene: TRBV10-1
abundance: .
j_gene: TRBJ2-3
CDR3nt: TGCGCCAGCAGTGAGGGAGCGGGAGCAACAGATACGCAGTATTTT
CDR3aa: CASSEGAGATDTQYF

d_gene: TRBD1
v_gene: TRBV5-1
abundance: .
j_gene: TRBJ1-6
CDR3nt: TGCGCCAGCAGCCCTGGGGTGGGACAGGGTCCAAGTTCACCCCTCCACTTT
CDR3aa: CASSPGVGQGPSSPLHF

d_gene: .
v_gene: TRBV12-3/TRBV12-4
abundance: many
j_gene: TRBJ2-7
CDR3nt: TGTGCCAGCAGTTCCCCTATATCCCTTCATGGGCAGTACTTC
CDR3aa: CASSSPISLHGQYF

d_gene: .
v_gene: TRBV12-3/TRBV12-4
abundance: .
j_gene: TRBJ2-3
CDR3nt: TGTGCCAGCACCCCGCCGGGCGGATCCACAGATACGCAGTATTTT
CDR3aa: CASTPPGGSTDTQYF

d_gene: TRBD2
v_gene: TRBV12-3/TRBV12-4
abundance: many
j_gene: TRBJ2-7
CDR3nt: TGTGCCAGCAGTTCGCGTCTAGCGGACTCCTACGAGCAGTACTTC
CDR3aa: CASSSRLADSYEQYF

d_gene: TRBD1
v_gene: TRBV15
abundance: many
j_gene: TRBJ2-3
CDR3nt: TGTGCCACCAGCAGGGACAGGGGGACAGATACGCAGTATTTT
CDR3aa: CATSRDRGTDTQYF

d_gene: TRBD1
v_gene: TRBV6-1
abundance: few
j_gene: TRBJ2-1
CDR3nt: TGTGCCAGCTCGTGGACAGGGGGCGGCAATGAGCAGTTCTTC
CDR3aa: CASSWTGGGNEQFF

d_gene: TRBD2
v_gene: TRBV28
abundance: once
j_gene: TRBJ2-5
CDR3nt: TGTGCCAGCAGCCATACTAGCGGCCGAGAGACCCAGTACTTC
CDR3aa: CASSHTSGRETQYF

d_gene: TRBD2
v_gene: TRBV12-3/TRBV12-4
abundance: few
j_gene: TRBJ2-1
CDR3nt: TGTGCCAGCAGTTTAGCGGGACAATTAGCGGGAGACAGCTCCTACAATGAGCAGTTCTTC
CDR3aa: CASSLAGQLAGDSSYNEQFF

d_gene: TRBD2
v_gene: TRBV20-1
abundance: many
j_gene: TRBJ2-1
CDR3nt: TGCAGTGATAGCGGGAGGTACAATGAGCAGTTCTTC
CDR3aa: CSDSGRYNEQFF

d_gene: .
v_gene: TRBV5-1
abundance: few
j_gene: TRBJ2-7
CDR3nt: TGCGCCAGCAGCTTGGCCTGCGGTGCCCACGAGCAGTACTTC
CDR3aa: CASSLACGAHEQYF

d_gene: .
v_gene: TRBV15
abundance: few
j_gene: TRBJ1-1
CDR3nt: TGTGCCACCAGCAGACGGGACATGAGGTATTTCTTT
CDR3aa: CATSRRDMRYFF

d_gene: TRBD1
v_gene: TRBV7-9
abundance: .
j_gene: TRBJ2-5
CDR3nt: TGTGCCAGCAGCCTAGGGACAGTATCATGGGAGACCCAGTACTTC
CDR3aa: CASSLGTVSWETQYF

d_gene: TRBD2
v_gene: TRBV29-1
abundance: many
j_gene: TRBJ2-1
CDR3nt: TGCAGCGTTGAGGGCGGGAGTCTCTACAATGAGCAGTTCTTC
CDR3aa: CSVEGGSLYNEQFF

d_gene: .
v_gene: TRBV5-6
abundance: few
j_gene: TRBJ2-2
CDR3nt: TGTGCCAGCAGCTTGTTAATAGGAACTTACACCGGGGAGCTGTTTTTT
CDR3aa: CASSLLIGTYTGELFF

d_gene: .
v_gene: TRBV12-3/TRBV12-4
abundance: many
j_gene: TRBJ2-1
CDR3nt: TGTGCCAGCAGGTTGGGGACTGGCAATGAGCAGTTCTTC
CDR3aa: CASRLGTGNEQFF

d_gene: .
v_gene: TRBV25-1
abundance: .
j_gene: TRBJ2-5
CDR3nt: TGTGCCAGCAGTGAATATGCAGGGTGGGGTACAAAAGAGACCCAGTACTTC
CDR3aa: CASSEYAGWGTKETQYF

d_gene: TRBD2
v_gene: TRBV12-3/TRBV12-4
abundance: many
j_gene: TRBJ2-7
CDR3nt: TGTGCCAGCAGCCGGGGGGGAGTGTCCTACGAGCAGTACTTC
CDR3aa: CASSRGGVSYEQYF

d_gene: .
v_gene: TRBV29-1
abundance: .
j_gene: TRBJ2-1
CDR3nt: TGCAGCGTTGATGATCCCCGCGTCTTTTACAATGAGCAGTTCTTC
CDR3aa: CSVDDPRVFYNEQFF

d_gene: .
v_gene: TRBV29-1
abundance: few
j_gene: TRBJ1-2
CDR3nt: TGCAGCGTAACAGCCCGCGGGTACTATGGCTACACCTTC
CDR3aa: CSVTARGYYGYTF

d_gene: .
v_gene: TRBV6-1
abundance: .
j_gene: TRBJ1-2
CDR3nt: TGTGCCAGCAGCCCCCTGGGGATTTGGAATGGCTACACCTTC
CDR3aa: CASSPLGIWNGYTF

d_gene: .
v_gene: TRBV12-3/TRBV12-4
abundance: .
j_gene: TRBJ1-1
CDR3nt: TGTGCCAGCAGTCCCCGGGGGGGCGCCGGAACGAACACTGAAGCTTTCTTT
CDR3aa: CASSPRGGAGTNTEAFF

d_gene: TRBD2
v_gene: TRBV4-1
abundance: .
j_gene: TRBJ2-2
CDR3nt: TGCGCCAGCAGCCAGGGAGGACTAGCGGGAGGGCCGAACACCGGGGAGCTGTTTTTT
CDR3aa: CASSQGGLAGGPNTGELFF

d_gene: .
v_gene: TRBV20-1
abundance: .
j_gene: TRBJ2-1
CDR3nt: TGCAGTGCTAGAGAGGAGGGAGGAGGTTCCTACAATGAGCAGTTCTTC
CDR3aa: CSAREEGGGSYNEQFF

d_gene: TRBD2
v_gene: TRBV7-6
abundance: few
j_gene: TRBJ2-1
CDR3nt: TGTGCCAGCAGCGCAACGGGACTAGTCGGGCATGAGCAGTTCTTC
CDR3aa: CASSATGLVGHEQFF

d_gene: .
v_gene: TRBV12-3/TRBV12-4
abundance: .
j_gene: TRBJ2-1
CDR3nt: TGTGCCAGCAGTGGGTCGGCTTACAATGAGCAGTTCTTC
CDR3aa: CASSGSAYNEQFF

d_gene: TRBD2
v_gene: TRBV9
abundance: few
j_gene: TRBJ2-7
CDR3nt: TGTGCCAGCAGCAAGACTAGCGGGAGGGCCGATGAGCAGTACTTC
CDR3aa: CASSKTSGRADEQYF

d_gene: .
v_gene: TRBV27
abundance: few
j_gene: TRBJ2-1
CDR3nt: TGTGCCAGCAGTTTATCCTGGGAAGACAATGAGCAGTTCTTC
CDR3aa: CASSLSWEDNEQFF

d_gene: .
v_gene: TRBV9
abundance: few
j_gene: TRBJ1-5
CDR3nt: TGTGCCAGCAGCGCCCAGGGATCCAGTCAGCCCCAGCATTTT
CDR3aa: CASSAQGSSQPQHF

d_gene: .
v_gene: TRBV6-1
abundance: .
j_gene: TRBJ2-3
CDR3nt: TGTGCCAGCACCCCGAGCACAGATACGCAGTATTTT
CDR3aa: CASTPSTDTQYF

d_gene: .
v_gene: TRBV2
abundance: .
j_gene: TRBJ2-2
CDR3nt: TGTGCCAGCATAGGATTGCGAGGCGGGAACACCGGGGAGCTGTTTTTT
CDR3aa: CASIGLRGGNTGELFF

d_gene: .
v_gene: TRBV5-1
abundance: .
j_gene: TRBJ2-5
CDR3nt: TGCGCCAGCAGCTTGGCAGTGGGGCTCTACCAAGAGACCCAGTACTTC
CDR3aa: CASSLAVGLYQETQYF

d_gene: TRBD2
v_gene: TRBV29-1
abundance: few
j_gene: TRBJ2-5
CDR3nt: TGCAGCGTTGATGGACTAGCGGAAAACCAAGAGACCCAGTACTTC
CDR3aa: CSVDGLAENQETQYF

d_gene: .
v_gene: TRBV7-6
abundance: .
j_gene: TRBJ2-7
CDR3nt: TGTGCCAGCAGCTTAGGGTCGGCCACCACCTACGAGCAGTACTTC
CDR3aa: CASSLGSATTYEQYF

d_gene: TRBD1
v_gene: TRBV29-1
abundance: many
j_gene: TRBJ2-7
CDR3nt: TGCAGCGAGACAGGGGACCACTTTGATGAGCAGTACTTC
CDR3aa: CSETGDHFDEQYF

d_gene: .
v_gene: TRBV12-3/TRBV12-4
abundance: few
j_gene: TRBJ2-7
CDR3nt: TGTGCCAGCAGTTCATCGGGACATTCCTACGAGCAGTACTTC
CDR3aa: CASSSSGHSYEQYF

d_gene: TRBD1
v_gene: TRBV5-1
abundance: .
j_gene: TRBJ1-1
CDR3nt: TGCGCCAGCAGCTTGGGGCAGGGGGCGGCTGAAGCTTTCTTT
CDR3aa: CASSLGQGAAEAFF